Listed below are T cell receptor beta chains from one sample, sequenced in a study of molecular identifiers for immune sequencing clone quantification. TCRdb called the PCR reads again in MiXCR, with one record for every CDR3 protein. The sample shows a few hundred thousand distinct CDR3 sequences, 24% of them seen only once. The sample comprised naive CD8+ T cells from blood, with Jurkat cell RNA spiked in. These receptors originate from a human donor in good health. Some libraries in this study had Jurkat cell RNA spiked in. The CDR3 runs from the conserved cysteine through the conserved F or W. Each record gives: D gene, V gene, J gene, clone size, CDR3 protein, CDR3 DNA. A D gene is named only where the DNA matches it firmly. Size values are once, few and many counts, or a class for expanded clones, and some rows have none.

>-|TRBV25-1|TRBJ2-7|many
CASSEGGFEQYF
TGTGCCAGCAGTGAAGGGGGCTTCGAGCAGTACTTC
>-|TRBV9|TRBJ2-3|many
CASSVATTGQDTQYF
TGTGCCAGCAGCGTAGCTACAACGGGCCAAGATACGCAGTATTTT
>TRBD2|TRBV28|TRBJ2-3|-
CASSTLVPSGAGVTQYF
TGTGCCAGCAGCACCTTAGTGCCTAGCGGGGCCGGGGTTACGCAGTATTTT
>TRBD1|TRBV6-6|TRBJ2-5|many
CASSYPDRASLQETQYF
TGTGCCAGCAGTTACCCGGACAGGGCTTCTTTACAAGAGACCCAGTACTTC
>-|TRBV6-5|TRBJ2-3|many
CASRPGPSDTQYF
TGTGCCAGCAGGCCGGGACCGTCAGATACGCAGTATTTT
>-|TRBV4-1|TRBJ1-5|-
CASSQDRFVGQPQHF
TGCGCCAGCAGCCAAGATAGATTTGTTGGGCAGCCCCAGCATTTT
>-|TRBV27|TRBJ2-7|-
CASSLRGRAYEQYF
TGTGCCAGCAGTTTAAGGGGAAGAGCGTACGAGCAGTACTTC
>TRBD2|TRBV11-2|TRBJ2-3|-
CAGHPLAAKDTQYF
TGTGCCGGGCACCCACTAGCGGCTAAAGATACGCAGTATTTT
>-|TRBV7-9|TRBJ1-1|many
CASSALDRNTEAFF
TGTGCCAGCAGCGCCCTGGACAGAAACACTGAAGCTTTCTTT
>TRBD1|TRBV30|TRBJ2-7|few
CAWSAYTGGPTYEQYF
TGTGCCTGGAGTGCCTACACAGGGGGCCCCACCTACGAGCAGTACTTC
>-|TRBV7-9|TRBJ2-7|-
CASSSAFYEQYF
TGTGCCAGCAGCTCTGCATTTTACGAGCAGTACTTC
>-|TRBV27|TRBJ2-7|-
CANNGIQDRAVEQYF
TGTGCCAACAATGGGATACAGGACAGAGCGGTCGAGCAGTACTTC
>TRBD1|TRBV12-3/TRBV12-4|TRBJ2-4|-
CASGDRALAKNIQYF
TGTGCCAGCGGTGACAGGGCTCTAGCCAAAAACATTCAGTACTTC
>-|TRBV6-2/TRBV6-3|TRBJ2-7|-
CASSYWTGNYERYF
TGTGCCAGCAGTTACTGGACGGGGAACTACGAGCGGTACTTC
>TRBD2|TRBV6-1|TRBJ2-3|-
CASSEFLAGTDTQYF
TGTGCCAGCAGTGAATTTCTAGCGGGCACAGATACGCAGTATTTT
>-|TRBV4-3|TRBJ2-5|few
CASSQDLADRETQYF
TGCGCCAGCAGCCAAGATCTGGCCGATCGAGAGACCCAGTACTTC
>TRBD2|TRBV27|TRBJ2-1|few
CASSLIPPSGRSSYNEQFF
TGTGCCAGCAGTTTAATCCCACCAAGCGGGAGGAGCTCCTACAATGAGCAGTTCTTC
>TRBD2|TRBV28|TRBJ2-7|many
CASIKPGRPYEQYF
TGTGCCAGCATCAAGCCCGGGAGGCCCTACGAGCAGTACTTC
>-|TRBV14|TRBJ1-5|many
CASSQPHTEGNQPQHF
TGTGCCAGCAGCCAACCGCACACGGAAGGTAATCAGCCCCAGCATTTT
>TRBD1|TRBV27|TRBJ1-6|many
CASRLTGTNSPLHF
TGTGCCAGCAGACTGACAGGGACCAATTCACCCCTCCACTTT
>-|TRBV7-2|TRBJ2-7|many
CASSFIGPAAYEQYF
TGTGCCAGCAGCTTCATCGGGCCTGCTGCCTACGAGCAGTACTTC
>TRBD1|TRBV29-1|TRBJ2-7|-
CSVRTGEDYEQYF
TGCAGCGTCCGGACAGGGGAGGACTACGAGCAGTACTTC
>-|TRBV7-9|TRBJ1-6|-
CASSPRDVELYNSPLHF
TGTGCCAGCAGCCCGAGGGATGTTGAACTCTATAATTCACCCCTCCACTTT
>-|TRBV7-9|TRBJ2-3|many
CASSLGARSTDTQYF
TGTGCCAGCAGCTTAGGAGCGCGTAGCACAGATACGCAGTATTTT
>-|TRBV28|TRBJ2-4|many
CASSSLVEGSLAKNIQYF
TGTGCCAGCAGTTCCCTTGTTGAGGGATCCCTAGCCAAAAACATTCAGTACTTC
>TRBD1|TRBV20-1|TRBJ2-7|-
CSASLLGQHYEQYF
TGCAGTGCTTCTCTCCTGGGACAGCACTACGAGCAGTACTTC
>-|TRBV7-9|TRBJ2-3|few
CASSFSGDTDTQYF
TGTGCCAGCAGCTTTTCAGGGGACACAGATACGCAGTATTTT
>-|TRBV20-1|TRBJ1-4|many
CSASPGMGEKLFF
TGCAGTGCTAGCCCAGGGATGGGAGAAAAACTGTTTTTT
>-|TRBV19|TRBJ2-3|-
CASCIVGGVSTDTQYF
TGTGCCAGTTGTATCGTTGGCGGGGTTAGCACAGATACGCAGTATTTT
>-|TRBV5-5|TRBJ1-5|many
CASSFFSGTNQPQHF
TGTGCCAGCAGCTTCTTTAGCGGGACGAATCAGCCCCAGCATTTT
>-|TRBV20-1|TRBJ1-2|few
CSASGVREPANYGYTF
TGCAGTGCTAGTGGCGTCAGGGAGCCCGCTAACTATGGCTACACCTTC
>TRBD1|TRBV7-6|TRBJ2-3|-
CASSRTGGYVADTQYF
TGTGCCAGCAGCCGCACAGGGGGGTATGTCGCAGATACGCAGTATTTT
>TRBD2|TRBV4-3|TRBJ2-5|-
CASSQDRYLAGEETQYF
TGCGCCAGCAGCCAAGATCGATACCTAGCGGGGGAAGAGACCCAGTACTTC
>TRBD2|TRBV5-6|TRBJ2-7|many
CASSRGLAGYEQYF
TGTGCCAGCAGCCGCGGACTAGCGGGGTACGAGCAGTACTTC
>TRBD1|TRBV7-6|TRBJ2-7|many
CASSLYGTGSYEQYF
TGTGCCAGCAGCTTATATGGGACAGGGTCGTACGAGCAGTACTTC
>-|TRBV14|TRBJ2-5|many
CASSQGVPLRDQETQYF
TGTGCCAGCAGCCAAGGAGTTCCGTTGCGGGACCAAGAGACCCAGTACTTC
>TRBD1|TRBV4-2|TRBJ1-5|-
CASSLGQGVSQPQHF
TGTGCCAGCAGCCTCGGACAGGGGGTTTCTCAGCCCCAGCATTTT
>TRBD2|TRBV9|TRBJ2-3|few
CATTASGRVGDTQYF
TGTGCCACCACCGCTAGCGGGAGGGTTGGAGATACGCAGTATTTT
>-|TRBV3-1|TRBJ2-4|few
CASSQSEGIAKNIQYF
TGTGCCAGCAGCCAATCTGAGGGGATAGCCAAAAACATTCAGTACTTC
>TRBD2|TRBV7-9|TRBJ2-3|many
CASNGLADTDTQYF
TGTGCCAGCAACGGACTAGCGGACACAGATACGCAGTATTTT
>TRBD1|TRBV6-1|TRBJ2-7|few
CASRYRDSSYEQYF
TGTGCCAGCAGATACCGGGACAGCTCCTACGAGCAGTACTTC
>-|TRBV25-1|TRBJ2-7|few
CASMNSGSTYEQYF
TGTGCCAGCATGAATAGCGGCTCCACCTACGAGCAGTACTTC
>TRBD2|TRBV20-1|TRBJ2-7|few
CSARGSASGTTYEQYF
TGCAGTGCTAGAGGATCGGCTAGCGGGACGACCTACGAGCAGTACTTC
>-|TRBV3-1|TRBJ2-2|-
CASSQGDPINTGELFF
TGTGCCAGCAGCCAGGGGGATCCGATTAACACCGGGGAGCTGTTTTTT
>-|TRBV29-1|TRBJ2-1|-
CSVTSRETGQFF
TGCAGCGTCACCTCCCGGGAGACAGGACAGTTCTTC
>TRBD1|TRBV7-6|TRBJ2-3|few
CASSSSPQGSDTQYF
TGTGCCAGCAGCTCGTCGCCACAGGGGTCAGATACGCAGTATTTT
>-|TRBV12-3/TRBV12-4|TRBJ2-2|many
CASSQASGRLDTGELFF
TGTGCCAGCAGTCAAGCGAGCGGCAGGTTGGACACCGGGGAGCTGTTTTTT
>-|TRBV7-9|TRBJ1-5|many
CASSLATGGGFQPQHF
TGTGCCAGCAGCTTAGCGACGGGAGGAGGCTTTCAGCCCCAGCATTTT
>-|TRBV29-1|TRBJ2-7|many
CSVEGPGQGGNEQYF
TGCAGCGTTGAAGGACCCGGGCAGGGCGGGAACGAGCAGTACTTC
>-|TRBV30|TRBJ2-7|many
CAWSPVSYEQYF
TGTGCCTGGAGCCCCGTTAGCTACGAGCAGTACTTC
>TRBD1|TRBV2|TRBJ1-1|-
CASSEATGMNTEAFF
TGTGCCAGCAGTGAAGCGACAGGGATGAACACTGAAGCTTTCTTT
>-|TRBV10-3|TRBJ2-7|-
CAISGSSSYEQYF
TGTGCCATCAGTGGTTCAAGCTCCTACGAGCAGTACTTC
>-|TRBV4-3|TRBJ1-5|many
CASSQDREGQPQHF
TGCGCCAGCAGCCAAGACAGGGAAGGTCAGCCCCAGCATTTT
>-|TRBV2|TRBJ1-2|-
CASSEASTGQSYGYTF
TGTGCCAGCAGTGAAGCGAGCACTGGACAGAGCTATGGCTACACCTTC